This TCR beta chain was recorded in a study of human versus mouse CDR3 diversity and MHC coevolution. Across the study: Each sample yielded roughly 5.5 x 10^6 to 1.8 x 10^7 valid reads. Notes on the study in general: Mice had fewer CDR3 deletions and insertions than humans on average.

Clones were read by immunoSEQ multiplex PCR, and TCRdb kept only the in-frame ones, dropping some. The profile covers 45,000 to 75,000 clones, with around 94% appearing a single time and under 20% taken by the ten largest. Remarks on this clone: The antigen remains undetermined.

There are 15 residues in the CDR3. Trimming removed 2 bases at V and 11 bases at J, with 16 bases between. The germline CDR1 and CDR2 sequences are LNHNV and YYDKDF (reference sequence). The chain joins TRBV15 to TRBJ1-6, with D perhaps TRBD1 (6 bases). The receptor was derived from a person aged 55-75 years in good health. The material sequenced was naive CD4+ T cells from blood. Subset indicated: CD45RO-negative CD62L-positive naive CD4 T cells. CDR3 residues: CATSRPPLGQTPLHF. As DNA, the CDR3 is TGTGCCACCAGCAGACCCCCCCTCGGACAGACACCCCTCCACTTT. Supplemented by reference TRBV15 and TRBJ1-6, the full variable domain reads DAMVIQNPRYQVTQFGKPVTLSCSQTLNHNVMYWYQQKSSQAPKLLFHYYDKDFNNEADTPDNFQSRRPNTSFCFLDIRSPGLGDTAMYLCATSRPPLGQTPLHFGNGTRLTVT.